The subject of this entry is one TCR beta chain. The data were obtained in a study of cytomegalovirus exposure and HLA in healthy donors. Per germline, CDR1 MNHEY and CDR2 SMNVEV (reference sequence). The V gene end was trimmed by 6 bases and the J gene end by 5 bases; junction bases not matched to a gene: 13. This CDR3 comprises 16 residues. Primers for the PCR totalled 60 Vbeta and 13 Jbeta. The assay was immunoSEQ multiplex PCR, and TCRdb's table has in-frame clones only and misses some. Here the sample spans 100,000 to 150,000 clones, about 81% being singletons. V gene TRBV27 combines with J gene TRBJ2-1; 7 bases align to TRBD2. This clonotype was sampled from a woman aged 40 to 50 in good health and CMV-seropositive. The sequencing input was PBMCs. CDR3 bases: TGTGCCAGCAGGCCCTTCGCGGGAGACCCCCACAATGAGCAGTTCTTC. This translates into CASRPFAGDPHNEQFF.